This T cell receptor beta chain comes out of a study of blood T cells in healthy people across ages. Study-level findings and limits: Aged donors had fewer naive CD4+ cells and lower diversity than long-lived donors. It was held that diversity estimates obtained from one million T cells represented underestimates.

As for this clonotype: Its antigen is not identified.

With a J-beta primer mix and a sample-barcoded 5' primer, a second PCR ran roughly 7 to 11 cycles. TCRdb reprocessed the 5' RACE reads via MiXCR and lists one record per CDR3 protein. The table lists fewer than 2,000,000 distinct CDR3 sequences, around 40% of them singletons. CDR3 length: 16 amino acids. V was clipped by 6 bases and J by 2 bases, with 21 bases between them. Germline V gene lookup returns CDR1 DFQATT and CDR2 SNEGSKA (reference sequence). This rearrangement joins TRBV20-1 to TRBJ2-3; a weak D match, TRBD2 (5 bases). This clonotype was obtained from a human donor in good health. Sequencing was done on a sample of blood. Written as DNA, the CDR3 is TGCAGTGCAGCCGATAGGACTCCCGCTATCACAGATACGCAGTATTTT. Translation gives CSAADRTPAITDTQYF.